The next 32 T cell receptor beta chains were all read from a single sample in a study of blood T cell repertoires in COVID-19. Produced via immunoSEQ multiplex PCR; TCRdb's table is partial and in-frame only. The sample shows some 210,000 clones, roughly 86% of them seen only once. Material for sequencing was peripheral blood. These receptors originate from a woman between 35 and 50 years old with acute or convalescent COVID-19.

The V gene is TRBV23-1, the J gene TRBJ2-5; 13 bases map to TRBD2. TRBV23-1 is recorded as an ORF, its role being uncertain. Germline trimming cut 4 bases from V and 4 bases from J; bases unmatched to any gene: 21. The CDR3 consists of 21 residues. CDR3 amino acids: CASSPLRTQQRLAGGVETQYF. In nucleotides, the CDR3 is TGCGCCAGCAGTCCATTAAGAACTCAACAACGACTAGCGGGAGGAGTAGAGACCCAGTACTTC.

This clone came up a few times. The chain combines TRBV12-3 or TRBV12-4 with TRBJ2-7; the match to TRBD2 covers 7 bases. Trimming removed 5 bases from V and 4 bases from J; junction bases left unmatched: 5. The CDR3 is 13 amino acids. DNA for the CDR3: TGTGCCAGCAGTCACTACGGGGGGTACGAGCAGTACTTC. It codes for CASSHYGGYEQYF.

The genes are TRBV30 and TRBJ1-2, with 7 bases identical to TRBD1. Germline V gene sequence: CDR1 GTSNPN, CDR2 SVGIG (reference sequence). Trimming removed 2 bases from V and 8 bases from J; junction bases left unmatched: 8. The CDR3 consists of 13 residues. CDR3 loop: CAWSLGQMRGYTF. CDR3 in DNA: TGTGCCTGGAGTCTGGGACAGATGAGAGGCTACACCTTC.

The chain recombines TRBV6-5 with TRBJ2-7, with 7 bases matching TRBD1. The CDR3 runs to 15 residues. Losses at the gene ends were 6 bases for V and 1 base for J; bases not matched to a gene: 9. Germline V gene data show CDR1 as MNHEY and CDR2 as SVGAGI. The CDR3 region has the DNA TGTGCCAGCAGAAGAGGGGACAGCCCTTCCTACGAGCAGTACTTC. Translation gives CASRRGDSPSYEQYF.

The rearrangement links TRBV2 to TRBJ1-4; 7 bases line up with TRBD1. This CDR3 is 14 amino acids long. From germline, CDR1 is SNHLY and CDR2 FYNNEI. V trimming: 6 bases; J trimming: 6 bases; junction bases outside the gene matches: 7. The CDR3 spells CASSRQGTDEKLFF. Here the CDR3 DNA reads TGTGCCAGCAGCCGACAGGGAACGGATGAAAAACTGTTTTTT.

The chain has TRBV19 and TRBJ2-7; 8 positions match TRBD2. The junction had 14 bases not matched to a gene; V was cut back by 8 bases and J by 8 bases. Germline V gene lookup returns CDR1 LNHDA and CDR2 SQIVND (reference sequence). This CDR3 has 14 amino acids. CDR3 region: CASAGVAGLRQQYF. The CDR3 DNA reads as TGTGCCAGTGCCGGGGTAGCGGGACTTCGCCAGCAGTACTTC.

The chain combines TRBV28 with TRBJ2-7; 8 bases fit TRBD1. Germline trimming cut 6 bases from V and 6 bases from J; bases unmatched to any gene: 10. Germline CDR1 and CDR2: MDHEN and SYDVKM. This CDR3 comprises 14 residues. The CDR3 sequence: CASRARTGIAEQYF. In DNA, the CDR3 is TGTGCCAGCAGGGCAAGGACAGGGATCGCCGAGCAGTACTTC.

The chain has TRBV28 and TRBJ1-1, with D hard to call. This CDR3 has 14 amino acids. CDR1 MDHEN and CDR2 SYDVKM come from the germline V gene. Trimming took 2 bases from V and 7 from J, leaving 14 bases between them. CDR3: CASSLSGGKDEAFF. CDR3 coding DNA: TGTGCCAGCAGTTTAAGTGGAGGGAAGGATGAAGCTTTCTTT.

This clone occurred a few times. The genes are TRBV3-1 (or the pseudogene TRBV3-2) and TRBJ1-4; perhaps TRBD1 as D (5 bases). Germline V gene data show CDR1 as LGHDT and CDR2 as YNNKEL (reference sequence). V dropped 4 bases and J dropped 1 base, with 22 bases sitting between them. The CDR3 totals 19 residues. The CDR3 spells CASSPLRVVGLITNEKLFF. For the CDR3, the DNA is TGTGCCAGCAGCCCCCTACGAGTAGTGGGGCTTATAACTAATGAAAAACTGTTTTTT.

The chain recombines TRBV7-2 with TRBJ2-7; TRBD2 might be the D (6 bases). The CDR3 loop spans 17 amino acids. Germline CDR1 SGHTA, CDR2 FQGNSA. V was cut by 5 bases and J by 0 bases, with 20 bases left in between. CDR3 protein: CASSEAIGSGNSYEQYF. The CDR3 DNA reads TGTGCCAGCAGCGAAGCGATCGGTAGCGGAAACTCCTACGAGCAGTACTTC.

The V call is TRBV6-6, the J call TRBJ2-1; D might be TRBD2 (5 bases). V was cut by 5 bases and J by 8 bases, with 13 bases left in between. This CDR3 is built from 13 residues. Germline-derived CDR1 and CDR2 are MNHNY and SVGAGI (reference sequence). CDR3 protein: CASSPASSDEQFF. The CDR3 DNA reads TGTGCCAGCAGTCCCGCAAGTAGCGATGAGCAGTTCTTC.

This clone showed up just once. The rearrangement joins TRBV11-3 to TRBJ2-1; D possibly corresponds to TRBD2 (6 bases). V dropped 0 bases and J dropped 8 bases, with 8 bases sitting between them. The CDR3 covers 13 residues. Germline V gives CDR1 SGHNT, CDR2 YENEEA. The CDR3, as DNA: TGTGCCAGCAGCTTAGATGAGCGGGATGAGCAGTTCTTC. Protein: CASSLDERDEQFF.

The genes are TRBV29-1 and TRBJ2-1; no definite D call. CDR1 and CDR2 (germline): SQVTM, ANQGSEA. V was cut by 4 bases and J by 3 bases, with 13 bases left in between. The CDR3 runs to 14 residues. The CDR3 protein is CSVVGLENYNEQFF. The CDR3 nucleotides read TGCAGCGTTGTGGGTCTGGAGAACTACAATGAGCAGTTCTTC.

The chain couples TRBV12-5 to TRBJ2-3, with a weak D call TRBD2 (5 bases). Germline-derived CDR1 and CDR2 are LGHNT and FRNRAP. Trimming shortened V by 2 bases and J by 6 bases, and 12 bases separated the two germline ends. CDR3 length: 14 residues. The CDR3 DNA follows: TGTGCTAGTGGTTTGCTCACTAGGGAGGATACGCAGTATTTT. It specifies CASGLLTREDTQYF.

This chain uses TRBV11-2 with TRBJ2-2; the match to TRBD2 covers 13 bases. Per the germline V gene, CDR1 is SGHAT and CDR2 is FQNNGV. This CDR3 contains 17 residues. The V gene end was trimmed by 5 bases and the J gene end by 3 bases; junction bases not matched to a gene: 6. The CDR3 is CASSHWTSGRHTGELFF. The CDR3 nucleotides are TGTGCCAGCAGCCACTGGACTAGCGGGAGACACACCGGGGAGCTGTTTTTT. The entire variable domain, with the rest obtained from reference TRBV11-2 and TRBJ2-2, is as follows: EAGVAQSPRYKIIEKRQSVAFWCNPISGHATLYWYQQILGQGPKLLIQFQNNGVVDDSQLPKDRFSAERLKGVDSTLKIQPAKLEDSAVYLCASSHWTSGRHTGELFFGEGSRLTVL.

The chain combines TRBV12-3 or TRBV12-4 with TRBJ1-2; the D is unclear. The CDR3 contains 13 residues. V dropped 4 bases and J dropped 2 bases, with 8 bases sitting between them. CDR3 DNA: TGTGCCAGCAGTTCTGGCGGGAACTATGGCTACACCTTC. Its translation: CASSSGGNYGYTF.

The chain couples TRBV18 to TRBJ2-1; D may be TRBD2 (5 bases). The CDR3 has 15 amino acids. With 4 bases removed from V and 5 bases from J, the gap between germline ends came to 15 bases. The germline V gene has CDR1 KGHSH and CDR2 LQKENI. CDR3 sequence reads: CASSRELGRDNEQFF. Here the CDR3 DNA reads TGTGCCAGCTCACGAGAACTAGGACGGGACAATGAGCAGTTCTTC.

Only one count was recorded for this clone. The chain recombines TRBV9 with TRBJ1-2; 9 bases line up with TRBD1. Germline-derived CDR1 and CDR2 are SGDLS and YYNGEE. This CDR3 is built from 13 residues. Losses at the gene ends were 2 bases for V and 7 bases for J; bases not matched to a gene: 3. CDR3 sequence (DNA): TGTGCCAGCAGCGTCAGGACAGGGGTTGGCTACACCTTC. Translated: CASSVRTGVGYTF.

A single count supports this clone. V and J are TRBV12-3 or TRBV12-4 and TRBJ2-3; D remains unclear. V was clipped by 2 bases and J by 8 bases, with 8 bases between them. The CDR3 runs to 12 residues. The CDR3 region is CASSLSAGTQYF. The CDR3 region has the DNA TGTGCCAGCAGTTTATCTGCAGGTACGCAGTATTTT.

The chain recombines TRBV3-1 (or the pseudogene TRBV3-2) with TRBJ2-2; TRBD2 matches at 12 bases. The V and J ends lost 4 bases and 4 bases, in that order; junction bases with no gene match: 7. The CDR3 loop spans 17 amino acids. CDR1 is LGHDT and CDR2 is YNNKEL in the germline V gene (reference sequence). The CDR3 sequence is CASSPRLAGVSTGELFF. CDR3 nucleotides: TGTGCCAGCAGCCCGAGACTAGCGGGGGTTTCCACCGGGGAGCTGTTTTTT.

This sequence joins TRBV4-1 and TRBJ1-6, with TRBD1 matching 8 bases. V lost 5 bases and J lost 3; bases outside the gene matches: 9. The CDR3 length is 17 residues. Germline CDR1 is MGHRA and CDR2 is YSYEKL. The CDR3 DNA sequence: TGCGCCAGCAGCATCCAGACAGGGGAGGACTATAATTCACCCCTCCACTTT. As protein: CASSIQTGEDYNSPLHF.

The chain is built from TRBV2 and TRBJ1-4; D remains ambiguous. The CDR3 is 13 residues long. Trimming shortened V by 7 bases and J by 0 bases, and 6 bases separated the two germline ends. Germline loops: CDR1 SNHLY, CDR2 FYNNEI. In nucleotides, the CDR3 is TGTGCCAGCAATCGAGCAACTAATGAAAAACTGTTTTTT. Residues: CASNRATNEKLFF. The whole variable domain, filled in from reference TRBV2 and TRBJ1-4, reads EPEVTQTPSHQVTQMGQEVILRCVPISNHLYFYWYRQILGQKVEFLVSFYNNEISEKSEIFDDQFSVERPDGSNFTLKIRSTKLEDSAMYFCASNRATNEKLFFGSGTQLSVL.

In its sample, this clone was seen a few times. The V and J genes are TRBV12-3 or TRBV12-4 and TRBJ2-3; D unclear. The CDR3 is made up of 12 amino acids. V was trimmed by 6 bases and J by 3 bases, leaving 7 bases between them. The CDR3 spells CASRSRTDTQYF. CDR3 DNA: TGTGCCAGCAGATCTCGGACAGATACGCAGTATTTT.

The chain employs TRBV27 and TRBJ2-7, with D perhaps matching TRBD2 (6 bases). The CDR3 covers 13 residues. Germline lookup yields CDR1 MNHEY and CDR2 SMNVEV (reference sequence). V lost 3 bases and J 4 bases, leaving 10 bases between the germline ends. In DNA form, the CDR3 reads TGTGCCAGCAGTTTTGGACTACAGTACGAGCAGTACTTC. Encoded protein: CASSFGLQYEQYF.

This chain links TRBV19 with TRBJ2-2, with D possibly matching TRBD2 (6 bases). The length of the CDR3 is 13 residues. Germline V gene lookup returns CDR1 LNHDA and CDR2 SQIVND (reference sequence). V was clipped by 6 bases and J by 6 bases, with 11 bases between them. In DNA form, the CDR3 reads TGTGCCAGTAGGTCGCGGGGAGCCGGGGAGCTGTTTTTT. Protein: CASRSRGAGELFF.

The V call is TRBV5-6, the J call TRBJ1-5; D not certain. Per the germline V gene, CDR1 is SGHDT and CDR2 is YYEEEE. V lost 0 bases, J lost 5 bases, and 3 bases lay in between. This CDR3 has 12 residues. The CDR3 reads CASSLADQPQHF. In DNA form, the CDR3 reads TGTGCCAGCAGCTTGGCGGATCAGCCCCAGCATTTT.

This chain links TRBV5-8 with TRBJ1-2; D perhaps matches TRBD1 (6 bases). Germline CDR1 SGHTS, CDR2 YDEGEE. With 1 base removed from V and 4 bases from J, the gap between germline ends came to 8 bases. The CDR3 loop spans 13 amino acids. CDR3 amino acids: CASSLTDSYGYTF. The CDR3 DNA sequence: TGTGCCAGCAGCTTGACGGACAGCTATGGCTACACCTTC.

Details on this clone: The germline gene is not matched at one end of the junction; a read error may be the cause. This sequence joins TRBV2 and TRBJ2-7, with 9 nucleotides matching TRBD1. The CDR3 extends over 13 amino acids. The germline gives CDR1 SNHLY, CDR2 FYNNEI. The CDR3 sequence is CASTRTGVYEQYF. Written as DNA, the CDR3 is TGTGCCAGCACCAGGACAGGGGTCTACGAGCAGTATTTC. The whole variable domain, filled in from reference TRBV2 and TRBJ2-7, reads EPEVTQTPSHQVTQMGQEVILRCVPISNHLYFYWYRQILGQKVEFLVSFYNNEISEKSEIFDDQFSVERPDGSNFTLKIRSTKLEDSAMYFCASTRTGVYEQYFGPGTRLTVT.

The chain links TRBV15 to TRBJ1-2, with 8 bases fitting TRBD1. From germline, CDR1 is LNHNV and CDR2 YYDKDF (reference sequence). J gave up 4 bases and V 0 bases, and 16 bases lay outside the gene matches. The CDR3 loop spans 19 amino acids. The CDR3 DNA reads as TGTGCCACCAGCAGAGATCATCCGCGACAGGGGCAGGGAGGCTATGGCTACACCTTC. As protein: CATSRDHPRQGQGGYGYTF.

This rearrangement joins TRBV5-1 to TRBJ2-2, with D tentatively TRBD2 (7 bases). Trimming took off 5 bases at V and 6 bases at J, with 14 bases between the two ends. CDR3 length: 14 residues. CDR1 is SGHRS, CDR2 YFSETQ, per germline. The CDR3 is CASRTGGGPGELFF. As DNA, the CDR3 is TGCGCCAGCAGAACGGGGGGCGGCCCCGGGGAGCTGTTTTTT.

The chain links TRBV6-5 to TRBJ1-2; 8 bases agree with TRBD1. Germline CDR1 MNHEY, CDR2 SVGAGI. V lost 0 bases, J lost 5 bases, and 5 bases stayed unmatched. CDR3 length equals 15 residues. CDR3 DNA sequence: TGTGCCAGCAGTTACTCTTCCGACAGGGGATATGGCTACACCTTC. Amino acids: CASSYSSDRGYGYTF.

CDR3 coding DNA: TGTGCCAGCAGCTTATACAGGGGAGAAAACGCTGAAGCTTTCTTT. Translated, it gives CASSLYRGENAEAFF. The chain carries TRBV7-2 and TRBJ1-1; 7 bases are a match to TRBD1. Germline V gene data show CDR1 as SGHTA and CDR2 as FQGNSA. With V trimmed by 2 bases and J by 6 bases, 9 bases remained unmatched. This CDR3 has 15 residues. Drawing the rest from reference TRBV7-2 and TRBJ1-1, the complete variable domain is GAGVSQSPSNKVTEKGKDVELRCDPISGHTALYWYRQSLGQGLEFLIYFQGNSAPDKSGLPSDRFSAERTGGSVSTLTIQRTQQEDSAVYLCASSLYRGENAEAFFGQGTRLTVV.